These 4 T cell receptor beta chains were sequenced from one sample in a study of a mutant IDH1 vaccine in newly diagnosed glioma. Time point indicated: week 47, end of study. Alongside topical imiquimod, each dose of vaccine comprised 300 ug of mutant IDH1 20-mer peptide. No antigen has been assigned to these receptors. Clones were sequenced by immunoSEQ multiplex PCR, and TCRdb holds only the in-frame ones, with some missing. Found here are around 61,000 clones, approximately 71% of them singletons; the top ten hold roughly 5%. The specimen was PBMCs, collected from a glioma patient whose treatment included an IDH1 peptide vaccine. These receptors were collected from a man aged 50 to 59 with glioma.

V gene TRBV7-9 combines with J gene TRBJ2-3, with 9 bases lining up with TRBD1. With 4 bases clipped from V and 4 bases from J, the junction kept 6 bases outside the gene matches. This CDR3 has 15 amino acids. CDR1 is SEHNR, CDR2 FQNEAQ, per germline (reference sequence). The CDR3, as DNA: TGTGCCAGCAGCTCTCCGACAGGGGGTCCAGATACGCAGTATTTT. It encodes CASSSPTGGPDTQYF.

The J gene is TRBJ2-7, the V gene TRBV6-1, with 7 bases identical to TRBD1. J gave up 2 bases and V 4 bases, and 2 bases lay outside the gene matches. Germline loops: CDR1 MNHNS, CDR2 SASEGT. This CDR3 is 13 amino acids long. In DNA form, the CDR3 reads TGTGCCAGCAGTGTGCAGGGGGCCTACGAGCAGTACTTC. This encodes CASSVQGAYEQYF.

The V call is TRBV11-2, the J call TRBJ2-7, with D perhaps TRBD1 (6 bases). Trimming removed 0 bases from V and 2 bases from J, with 8 bases in between. Germline V gene lookup returns CDR1 SGHAT and CDR2 FQNNGV. CDR3 length equals 14 residues. CDR3 nucleotide sequence: TGTGCCAGCAGCTTAGATTACAGGGCCTACGAGCAGTACTTC. Translated: CASSLDYRAYEQYF.

The chain has TRBV7-2 and TRBJ2-7; 9 positions agree with TRBD1. With V trimmed by 5 bases and J by 6 bases, 11 bases remained unmatched. Germline values: CDR1 SGHTA, CDR2 FQGNSA. The CDR3 sequence is 15 residues long. The CDR3 region is CASSIGTGRSVEQYF. In DNA, the CDR3 is TGTGCCAGCAGCATCGGGACAGGGAGGTCAGTCGAGCAGTACTTC.